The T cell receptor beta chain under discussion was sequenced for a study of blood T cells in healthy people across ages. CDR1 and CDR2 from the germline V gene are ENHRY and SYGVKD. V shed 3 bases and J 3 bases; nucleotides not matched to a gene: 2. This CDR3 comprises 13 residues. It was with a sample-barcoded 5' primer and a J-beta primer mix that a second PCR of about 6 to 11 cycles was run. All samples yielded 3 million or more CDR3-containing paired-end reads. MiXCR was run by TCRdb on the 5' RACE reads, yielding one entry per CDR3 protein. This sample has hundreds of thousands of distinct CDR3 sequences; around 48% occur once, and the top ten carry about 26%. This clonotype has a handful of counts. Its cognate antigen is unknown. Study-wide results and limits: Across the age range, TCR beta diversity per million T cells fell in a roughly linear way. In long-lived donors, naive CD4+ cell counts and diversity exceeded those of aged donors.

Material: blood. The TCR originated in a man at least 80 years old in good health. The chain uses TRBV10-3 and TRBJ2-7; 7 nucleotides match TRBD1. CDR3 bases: TGTGCCATCAGTGAACAGGGGAACTACGAGCAGTACTTC. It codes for CAISEQGNYEQYF.